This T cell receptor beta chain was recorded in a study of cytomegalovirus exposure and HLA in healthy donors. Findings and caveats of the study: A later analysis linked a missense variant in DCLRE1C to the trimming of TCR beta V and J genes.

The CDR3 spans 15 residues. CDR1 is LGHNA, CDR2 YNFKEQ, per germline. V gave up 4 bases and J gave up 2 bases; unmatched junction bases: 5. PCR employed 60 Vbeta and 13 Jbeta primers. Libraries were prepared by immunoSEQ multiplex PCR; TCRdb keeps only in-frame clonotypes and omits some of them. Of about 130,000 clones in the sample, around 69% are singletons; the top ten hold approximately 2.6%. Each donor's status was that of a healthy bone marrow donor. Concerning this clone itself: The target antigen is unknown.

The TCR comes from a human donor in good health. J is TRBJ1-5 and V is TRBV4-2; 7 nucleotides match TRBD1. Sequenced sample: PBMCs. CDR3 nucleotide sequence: TGTGCCAGCAGCCGCACAGGGGAGGGCAATCAGCCCCAGCATTTT. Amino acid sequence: CASSRTGEGNQPQHF.